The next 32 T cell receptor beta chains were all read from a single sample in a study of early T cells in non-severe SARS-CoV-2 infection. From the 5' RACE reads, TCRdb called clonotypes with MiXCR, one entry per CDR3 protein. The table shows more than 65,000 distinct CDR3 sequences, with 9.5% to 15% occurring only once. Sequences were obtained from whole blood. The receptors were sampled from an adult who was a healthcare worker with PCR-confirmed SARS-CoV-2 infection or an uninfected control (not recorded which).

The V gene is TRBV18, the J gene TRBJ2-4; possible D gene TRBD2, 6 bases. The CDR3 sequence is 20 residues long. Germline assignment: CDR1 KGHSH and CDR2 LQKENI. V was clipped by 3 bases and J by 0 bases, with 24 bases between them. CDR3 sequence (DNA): TGTGCCAGCTCACCCTTTGGGGGAGGAGAGCCCCCTCAAGCCAAAAACATTCAGTACTTC. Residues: CASSPFGGGEPPQAKNIQYF.

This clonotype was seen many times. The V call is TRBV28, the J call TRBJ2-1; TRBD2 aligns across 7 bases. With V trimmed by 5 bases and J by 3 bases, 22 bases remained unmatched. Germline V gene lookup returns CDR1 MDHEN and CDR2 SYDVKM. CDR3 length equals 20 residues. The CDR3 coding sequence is TGTGCCAGCAGTCGCCCCAACCGGGGTAATGGGAGGGCAGGCTACAATGAGCAGTTCTTC. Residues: CASSRPNRGNGRAGYNEQFF.

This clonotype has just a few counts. CDR3 sequence (DNA): TGTGCCAGCAGTGAGAACAGCTACACAGATACGCAGTATTTT. This sequence encodes CASSENSYTDTQYF. The gene calls are TRBV2 and TRBJ2-3; no clear D. CDR1 SNHLY and CDR2 FYNNEI come from the germline V gene. V lost 3 bases and J lost 2, with 9 bases in between. There are 14 residues in the CDR3.

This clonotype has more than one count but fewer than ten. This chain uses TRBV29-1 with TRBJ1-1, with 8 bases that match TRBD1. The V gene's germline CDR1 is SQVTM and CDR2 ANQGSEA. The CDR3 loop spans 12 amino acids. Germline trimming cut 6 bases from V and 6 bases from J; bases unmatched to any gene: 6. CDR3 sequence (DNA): TGCAGCGTAGACAGGGGCGGATCTGAAGCTTTCTTT. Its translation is CSVDRGGSEAFF.

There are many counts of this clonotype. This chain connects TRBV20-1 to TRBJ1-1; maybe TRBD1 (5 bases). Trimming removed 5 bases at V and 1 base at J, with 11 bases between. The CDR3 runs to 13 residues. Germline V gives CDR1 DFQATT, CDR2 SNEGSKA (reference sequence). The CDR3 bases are TGCAGTGCTTACAGGAATGCGAACACTGAAGCTTTCTTT. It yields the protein CSAYRNANTEAFF.

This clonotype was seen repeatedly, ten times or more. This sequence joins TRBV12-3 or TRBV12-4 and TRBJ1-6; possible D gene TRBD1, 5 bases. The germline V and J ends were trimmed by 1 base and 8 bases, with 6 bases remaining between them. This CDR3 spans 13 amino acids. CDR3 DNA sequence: TGTGCCAGCAGTTTAGAAGGGGATTCACCCCTCCACTTT. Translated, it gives CASSLEGDSPLHF.

CDR3 in DNA: TGTGCCAGCAGACTTTCCGGGACAGGTGATTACAATGAGCAGTTCTTC. It yields the protein CASRLSGTGDYNEQFF. The chain links TRBV27 to TRBJ2-1; 8 bases agree with TRBD1. The CDR3 extends over 16 amino acids. V gave up 6 bases and J gave up 4 bases; unmatched junction bases: 11. The germline V gene encodes CDR1 MNHEY and CDR2 SMNVEV (reference sequence).

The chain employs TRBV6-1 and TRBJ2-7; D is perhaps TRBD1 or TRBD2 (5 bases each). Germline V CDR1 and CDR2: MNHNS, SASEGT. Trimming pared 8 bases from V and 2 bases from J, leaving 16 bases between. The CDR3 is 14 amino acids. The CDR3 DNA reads TGTGCCAGCCGTGGGACGATAAGAGCCTACGAGCAGTACTTC. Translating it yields CASRGTIRAYEQYF.

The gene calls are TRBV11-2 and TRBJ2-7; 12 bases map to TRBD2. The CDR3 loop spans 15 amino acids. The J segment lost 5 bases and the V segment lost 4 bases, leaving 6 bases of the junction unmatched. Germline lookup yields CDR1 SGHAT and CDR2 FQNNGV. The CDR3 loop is CASSSTSGRMHEQYF. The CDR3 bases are TGTGCCAGCAGCTCCACTAGCGGGAGGATGCACGAGCAGTACTTC.

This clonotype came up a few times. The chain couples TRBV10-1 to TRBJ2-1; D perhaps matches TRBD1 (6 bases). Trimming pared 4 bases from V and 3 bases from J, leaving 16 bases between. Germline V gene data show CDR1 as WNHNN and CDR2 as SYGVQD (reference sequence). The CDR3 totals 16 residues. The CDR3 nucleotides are TGCGCCAGCAGTGGTTCCGACAGGAAAATCTACAATGAGCAGTTCTTC. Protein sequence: CASSGSDRKIYNEQFF.

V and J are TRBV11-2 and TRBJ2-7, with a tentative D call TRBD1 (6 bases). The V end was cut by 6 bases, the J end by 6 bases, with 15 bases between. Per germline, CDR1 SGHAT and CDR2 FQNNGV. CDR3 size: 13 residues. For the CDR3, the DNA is TGTGCCAGCAGGGGAACGGACAGTCTCGAGCAGTACTTC. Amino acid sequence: CASRGTDSLEQYF.

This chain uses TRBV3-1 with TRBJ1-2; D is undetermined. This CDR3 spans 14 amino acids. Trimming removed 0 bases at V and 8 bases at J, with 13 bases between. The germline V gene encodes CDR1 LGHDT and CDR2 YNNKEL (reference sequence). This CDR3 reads CASSQDRAGWGYTF. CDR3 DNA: TGTGCCAGCAGCCAAGATCGGGCAGGTTGGGGCTACACCTTC. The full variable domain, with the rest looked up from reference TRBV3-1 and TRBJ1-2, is DTAVSQTPKYLVTQMGNDKSIKCEQNLGHDTMYWYKQDSKKFLKIMFSYNNKELIINETVPNRFSPKSPDKAHLNLHINSLELGDSAVYFCASSQDRAGWGYTFGSGTRLTVV.

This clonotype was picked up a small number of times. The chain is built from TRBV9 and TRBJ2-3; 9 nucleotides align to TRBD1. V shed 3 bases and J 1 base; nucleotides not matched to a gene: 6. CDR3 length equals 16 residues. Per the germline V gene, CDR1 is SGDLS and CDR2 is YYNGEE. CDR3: CASSDDRDRGTDTQYF. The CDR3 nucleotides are TGTGCCAGCAGCGACGACCGGGACAGGGGCACAGATACGCAGTATTTT.

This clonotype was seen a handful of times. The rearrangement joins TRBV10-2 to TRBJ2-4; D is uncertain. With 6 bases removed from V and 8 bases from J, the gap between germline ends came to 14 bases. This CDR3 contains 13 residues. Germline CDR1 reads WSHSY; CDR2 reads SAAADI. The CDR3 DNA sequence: TGCGCCAGCAGCAGGTCCTTTGGGGACATTCAGTACTTC. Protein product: CASSRSFGDIQYF.

For the CDR3, the DNA is TGTGCCAGCTTAAACCAAGGAGGGAGCAGCGAGCAGTACTTC. It translates to CASLNQGGSSEQYF. The V call is TRBV28, the J call TRBJ2-7; D perhaps matches TRBD2 (6 bases). The CDR3 covers 14 residues. The V gene lost 8 bases and the J gene lost 6 bases, with 20 bases spanning the gap. The V gene's germline CDR1 is MDHEN and CDR2 SYDVKM.

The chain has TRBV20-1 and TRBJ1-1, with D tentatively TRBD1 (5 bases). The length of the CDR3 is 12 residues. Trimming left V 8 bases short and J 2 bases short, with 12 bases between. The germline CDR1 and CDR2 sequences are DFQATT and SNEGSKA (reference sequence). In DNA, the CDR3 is TGCAGTCCCTATCAGGGAAACACTGAAGCTTTCTTT. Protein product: CSPYQGNTEAFF.

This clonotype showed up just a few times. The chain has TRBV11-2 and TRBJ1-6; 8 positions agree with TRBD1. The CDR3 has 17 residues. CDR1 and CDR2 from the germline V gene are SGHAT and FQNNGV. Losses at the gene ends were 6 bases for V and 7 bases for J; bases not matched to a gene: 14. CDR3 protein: CASRPDRGRAWNSPLHF. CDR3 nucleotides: TGTGCCAGCAGACCAGACAGGGGCCGCGCGTGGAATTCACCCCTCCACTTT.

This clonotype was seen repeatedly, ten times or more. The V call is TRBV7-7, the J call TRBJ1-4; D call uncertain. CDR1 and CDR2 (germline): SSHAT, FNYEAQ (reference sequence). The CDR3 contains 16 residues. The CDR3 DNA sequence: TGTGCTAGCTTCGGGCACCCAAATTCAACTAATGAAAAACTGTTTTTT. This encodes CASFGHPNSTNEKLFF.

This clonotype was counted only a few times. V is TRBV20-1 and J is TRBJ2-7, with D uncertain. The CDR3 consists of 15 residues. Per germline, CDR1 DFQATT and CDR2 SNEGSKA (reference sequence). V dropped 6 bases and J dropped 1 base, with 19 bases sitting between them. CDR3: CSANLQPSFSYEQYF. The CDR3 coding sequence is TGCAGTGCAAACCTCCAGCCCTCCTTTTCCTACGAGCAGTACTTC.

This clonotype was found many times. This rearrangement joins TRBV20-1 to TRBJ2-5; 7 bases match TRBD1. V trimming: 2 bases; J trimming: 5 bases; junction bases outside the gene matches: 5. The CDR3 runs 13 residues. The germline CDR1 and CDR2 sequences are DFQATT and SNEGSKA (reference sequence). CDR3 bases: TGCAGTGCTAGAAGGGGGCTCGGGGAGACCCAGTACTTC. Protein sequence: CSARRGLGETQYF.

The CDR3 region is CASSVETTDTQYF. The CDR3 region has the DNA TGTGCCAGCAGCGTAGAAACCACAGATACGCAGTATTTT. The chain recombines TRBV9 with TRBJ2-3; D gene uncertain. Between the trimmed V and J ends, which lost 0 bases and 2 bases, there was a span of 4 bases. This CDR3 comprises 13 residues. Germline V gene data show CDR1 as SGDLS and CDR2 as YYNGEE. Full variable domain (missing parts from reference TRBV9 and TRBJ2-3): DSGVTQTPKHLITATGQRVTLRCSPRSGDLSVYWYQQSLDQGLQFLIQYYNGEERAKGNILERFSAQQFPDLHSELNLSSLELGDSALYFCASSVETTDTQYFGPGTRLTVL.

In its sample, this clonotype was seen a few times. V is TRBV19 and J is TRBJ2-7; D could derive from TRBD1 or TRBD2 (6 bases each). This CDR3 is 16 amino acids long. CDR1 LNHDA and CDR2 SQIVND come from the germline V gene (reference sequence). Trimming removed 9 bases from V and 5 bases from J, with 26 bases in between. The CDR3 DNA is TGTGCCAGCGGCCCGAAGGGGGGCAGGGGAGTCCACGAGCAGTACTTC. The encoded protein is CASGPKGGRGVHEQYF.

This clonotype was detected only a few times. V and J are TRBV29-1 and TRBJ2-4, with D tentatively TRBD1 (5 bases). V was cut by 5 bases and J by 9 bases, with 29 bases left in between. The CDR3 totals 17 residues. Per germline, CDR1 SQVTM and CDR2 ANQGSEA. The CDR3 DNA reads TGCAGCGTTTCTTCTTGGCTCGGGCAGGGCAATTGGGGCATTCAGTACTTC. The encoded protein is CSVSSWLGQGNWGIQYF.

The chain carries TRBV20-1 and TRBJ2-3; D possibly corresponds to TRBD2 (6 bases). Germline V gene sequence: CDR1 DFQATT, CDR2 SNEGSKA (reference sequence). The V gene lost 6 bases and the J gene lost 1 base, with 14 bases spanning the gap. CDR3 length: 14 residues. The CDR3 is CSAPPGGGTDTQYF. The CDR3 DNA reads TGCAGTGCCCCCCCCGGCGGGGGCACAGATACGCAGTATTTT.

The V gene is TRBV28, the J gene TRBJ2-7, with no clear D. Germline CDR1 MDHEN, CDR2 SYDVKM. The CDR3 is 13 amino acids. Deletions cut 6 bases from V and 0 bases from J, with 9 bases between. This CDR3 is CASSDVNSYEQYF. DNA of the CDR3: TGTGCCAGCAGCGACGTCAACTCCTACGAGCAGTACTTC.

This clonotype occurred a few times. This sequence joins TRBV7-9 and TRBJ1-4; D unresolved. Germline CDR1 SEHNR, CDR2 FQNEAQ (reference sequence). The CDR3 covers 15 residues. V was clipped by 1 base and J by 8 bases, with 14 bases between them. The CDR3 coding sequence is TGTGCCAGCAGCTTAGGTGGCGGGGTCGAGGAAAAACTGTTTTTT. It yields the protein CASSLGGGVEEKLFF.

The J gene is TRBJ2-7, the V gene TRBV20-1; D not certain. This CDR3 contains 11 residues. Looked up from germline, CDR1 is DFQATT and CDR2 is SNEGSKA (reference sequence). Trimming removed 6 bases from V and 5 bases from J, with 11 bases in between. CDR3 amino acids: CSAPSVHEQYF. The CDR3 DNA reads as TGCAGTGCCCCCTCCGTACACGAGCAGTACTTC.

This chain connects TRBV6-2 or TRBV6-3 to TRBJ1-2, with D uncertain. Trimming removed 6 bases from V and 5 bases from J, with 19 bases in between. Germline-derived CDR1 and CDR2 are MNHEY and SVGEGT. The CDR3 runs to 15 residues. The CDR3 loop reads CASSPSRTGGYGYTF. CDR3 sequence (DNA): TGTGCCAGCAGCCCTTCTAGGACCGGCGGATATGGCTACACCTTC.

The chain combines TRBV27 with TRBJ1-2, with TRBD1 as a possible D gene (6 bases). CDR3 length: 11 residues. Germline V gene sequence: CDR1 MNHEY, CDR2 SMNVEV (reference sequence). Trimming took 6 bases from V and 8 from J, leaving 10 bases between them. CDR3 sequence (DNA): TGTGCCAGCAGAAACAGGGCAGGCTACACCTTC. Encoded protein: CASRNRAGYTF.

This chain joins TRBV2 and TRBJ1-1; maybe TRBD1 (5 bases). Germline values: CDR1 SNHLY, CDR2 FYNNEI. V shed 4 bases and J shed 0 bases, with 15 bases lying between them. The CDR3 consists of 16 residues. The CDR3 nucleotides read TGTGCCAGCAGTGGGACACTCTACACCATGAACACTGAAGCTTTCTTT. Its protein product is CASSGTLYTMNTEAFF.

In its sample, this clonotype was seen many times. DNA of the CDR3: TGTGCCAGCAGCTTAGATGGGACTAGCGGGAAGGCCCAGTTCTTC. This gives the protein CASSLDGTSGKAQFF. V gene TRBV7-2 combines with J gene TRBJ2-1; 13 bases line up with TRBD2. The CDR3 has 15 residues. Trimming removed 1 base from V and 13 bases from J; junction bases left unmatched: 7. The V gene's germline CDR1 is SGHTA and CDR2 FQGNSA. Using reference TRBV7-2 and TRBJ2-1 for the parts outside the CDR3, the full variable domain is GAGVSQSPSNKVTEKGKDVELRCDPISGHTALYWYRQSLGQGLEFLIYFQGNSAPDKSGLPSDRFSAERTGGSVSTLTIQRTQQEDSAVYLCASSLDGTSGKAQFFGPGTRLTVL.

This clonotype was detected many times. CDR3 DNA sequence: TGTGCCAGCAGTTCGGACAGGGCTGGCTACACCTTC. Its protein product is CASSSDRAGYTF. The chain employs TRBV12-3 or TRBV12-4 and TRBJ1-2, with 8 bases identical to TRBD1. The CDR3 runs 12 residues. With 4 bases clipped from V and 7 bases from J, the junction kept 2 bases outside the gene matches.